The clone carrying this T cell receptor (beta chain) occurred many times. Antigen: not known. As the template, RNA transcripts were used to amplify TCR beta CDR3 regions. Second-round multiplex PCR came after a first-round RT-PCR that employed HTBI primers. A single record per CDR3 protein comes from TCRdb applying MiXCR to the multiplex PCR reads. The sample includes a few hundred thousand distinct CDR3 sequences, about 18% of them seen just once. The data are from a study of Graves' ophthalmopathy and Graves' hyperthyroidism. Broader study findings: Blood also carried most expanded thyroid clonotypes exceeding 0.001 frequency.

This CDR3 region has 15 residues. Trimming at V came to 2 bases and at J to 3 bases, leaving 6 bases not matched to a gene. Germline V CDR1 and CDR2: MNHEY, SVGAGI. The clonotype comes from an adult woman with stable Graves' hyperthyroidism. J is TRBJ2-7 and V is TRBV6-5; 8 nucleotides line up with TRBD1. Source material: peripheral blood. CDR3 region: CASSYGKGQGYEQYF. CDR3 in DNA: TGTGCCAGCAGTTACGGGAAAGGACAGGGCTACGAGCAGTACTTC.